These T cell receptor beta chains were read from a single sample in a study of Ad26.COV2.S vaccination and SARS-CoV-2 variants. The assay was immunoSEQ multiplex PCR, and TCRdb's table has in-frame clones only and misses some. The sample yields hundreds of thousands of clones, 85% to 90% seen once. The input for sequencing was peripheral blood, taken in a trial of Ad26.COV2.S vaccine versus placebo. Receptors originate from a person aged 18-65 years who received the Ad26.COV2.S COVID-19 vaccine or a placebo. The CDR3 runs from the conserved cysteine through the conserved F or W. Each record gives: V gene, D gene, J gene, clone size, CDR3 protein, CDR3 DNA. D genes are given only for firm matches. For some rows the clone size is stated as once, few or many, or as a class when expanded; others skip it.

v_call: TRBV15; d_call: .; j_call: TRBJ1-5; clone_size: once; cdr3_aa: CATSRARAQNEPQHF; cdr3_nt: TGTGCCACCAGCAGAGCCAGGGCGCAAAATGAGCCCCAGCATTTT
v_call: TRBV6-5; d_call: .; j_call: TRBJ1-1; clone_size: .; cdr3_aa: CASSYGEGNTEAFF; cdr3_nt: TGTGCCAGCAGTTACGGGGAGGGAAACACTGAAGCTTTCTTT
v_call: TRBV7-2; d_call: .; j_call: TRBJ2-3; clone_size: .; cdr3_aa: CASSFDGGIAYF; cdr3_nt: TGTGCCAGCAGCTTCGACGGCGGCATTGCGTATTTT
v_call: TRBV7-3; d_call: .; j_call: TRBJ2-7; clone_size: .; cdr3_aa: CASSLRDSYEQYF; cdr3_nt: TGTGCCAGCAGCTTACGCGACAGCTACGAGCAGTACTTC
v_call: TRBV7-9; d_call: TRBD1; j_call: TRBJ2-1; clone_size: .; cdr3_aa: CASSTDRAAEQFF; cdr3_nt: TGTGCCAGCAGCACCGACAGGGCGGCTGAGCAGTTCTTC
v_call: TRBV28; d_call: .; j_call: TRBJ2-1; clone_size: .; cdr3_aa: CASSPWIEQFF; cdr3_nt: TGTGCCAGCAGTCCCTGGATTGAGCAGTTCTTC
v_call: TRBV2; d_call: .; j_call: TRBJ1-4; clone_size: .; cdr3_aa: CASSVQVVSEKLFF; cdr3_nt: TGTGCCAGCAGTGTCCAGGTGGTTAGTGAAAAACTGTTTTTT
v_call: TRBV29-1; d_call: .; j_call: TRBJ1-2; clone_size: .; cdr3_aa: CSVDEESYTF; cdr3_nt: TGCAGCGTTGACGAGGAGAGCTACACCTTC
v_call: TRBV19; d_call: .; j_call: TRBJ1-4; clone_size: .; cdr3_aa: CASSRTSRNEKLFF; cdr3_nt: TGTGCCAGTTCCCGGACGTCCCGGAACGAAAAACTGTTTTTT
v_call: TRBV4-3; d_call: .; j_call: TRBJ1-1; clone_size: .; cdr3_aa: CASSVRFGEAFF; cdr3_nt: TGCGCCAGCAGCGTGAGGTTTGGTGAAGCTTTCTTT
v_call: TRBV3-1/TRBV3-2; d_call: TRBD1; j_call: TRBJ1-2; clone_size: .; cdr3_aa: CASSLTGVGYTF; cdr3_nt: TGTGCCAGCAGCCTAACAGGGGTGGGCTACACCTTC